This T cell receptor beta chain appears in the sequencing data of a study of shared clonotypes between healthy human individuals. The CDR3 is 13 residues long. Trimming took off 9 bases at V and 2 bases at J, with 13 bases between the two ends. From germline, CDR1 is MGHDK and CDR2 SYGVNS. The table came from immunoSEQ multiplex PCR; TCRdb's copy has only in-frame clones and leaves some out. The profile shows hundreds of thousands of clones, 74% of them singletons. V usage is TRBV25-1 and J usage is TRBJ1-2; possible D gene TRBD1, 5 bases. Source material: memory CD4+ T cells sorted from blood. The subset: CD45RA-negative fraction. The receptor was isolated from a woman aged 30 to 39 in good health. This chain's CDR3 is CASSGAENYGYTF. The CDR3, as DNA: TGTGCCAGTTCCGGGGCAGAGAACTATGGCTACACCTTC.